The 22 T cell receptor beta chains reported below all come from one sample, sequenced in a study of CD8 T cells in ankylosing spondylitis. MiXCR, run by TCRdb on the 5' RACE reads, gives a single entry per CDR3 protein. This sample yields 210,000 or so distinct CDR3 sequences, of which roughly 8.2% are seen a single time; roughly 4.9% belongs to the top ten. The sample was blood, either unsorted or a sorted T cell fraction (not recorded which). These receptors were obtained from a female donor with ankylosing spondylitis or in good health (not recorded which).

This clonotype was counted many times. The DNA of the CDR3 is TGTGCCAGCACCCCCAGGAGGGGGAATGAGCAGTTCTTC. This encodes CASTPRRGNEQFF. The chain employs TRBV12-3 or TRBV12-4 and TRBJ2-1; TRBD1 or TRBD2 may be the D gene (6 bases each). The CDR3 is 13 residues long. V was trimmed by 7 bases and J by 7 bases, leaving 14 bases between them.

The V and J genes are TRBV5-4 and TRBJ2-7, with TRBD2 matching over 11 bases. This CDR3 is 15 amino acids long. The V gene's germline CDR1 is SGHNT and CDR2 YYREEE (reference sequence). V was clipped by 4 bases and J by 5 bases; unmatched bases: 8. The CDR3 nucleotides are TGTGCCAGCAGCGTACTAGCGGGAGAGTATGACGAGCAGTACTTC. As protein: CASSVLAGEYDEQYF.

This clonotype has just a few counts. The V gene is TRBV4-2, the J gene TRBJ2-2, with TRBD2 matching over 13 bases. The V gene's germline CDR1 is LGHNA and CDR2 YNFKEQ. The CDR3 runs to 18 residues. Trimming at V came to 0 bases and at J to 0 bases, leaving 1 base not matched to a gene. The DNA for the CDR3 is TGTGCCAGCAGCCAAGAACTAGCGGGAGGGGCGAACACCGGGGAGCTGTTTTTT. As protein: CASSQELAGGANTGELFF.

This rearrangement joins TRBV11-2 to TRBJ2-2; 9 bases map to TRBD1. Germline CDR1 is SGHAT and CDR2 is FQNNGV. The V and J ends lost 1 base and 3 bases, in that order; junction bases with no gene match: 9. CDR3 size: 18 residues. CDR3 protein: CASSLVLSGQGYTGELFF. CDR3 in DNA: TGTGCCAGCAGCTTAGTACTATCGGGACAGGGATACACCGGGGAGCTGTTTTTT.

This clonotype was observed at least ten times. This chain's CDR3 is CASSRALAGDNEQFF. The DNA for the CDR3 is TGTGCCAGCAGCCGCGCCCTAGCGGGAGACAATGAGCAGTTCTTC. V usage is TRBV12-3 or TRBV12-4 and J usage is TRBJ2-1; TRBD2 agrees at 10 bases. V was clipped by 6 bases and J by 5 bases; unmatched bases: 7. This CDR3 is built from 15 residues.

The table lists this clonotype with many counts. This chain joins TRBV27 and TRBJ2-5; TRBD2 agrees at 10 bases. This CDR3 region has 15 residues. Germline CDR1 is MNHEY and CDR2 is SMNVEV (reference sequence). V lost 6 bases and J lost 5; bases outside the gene matches: 9. This CDR3 reads CASREREGRRETQYF. The CDR3 DNA sequence: TGTGCCAGCAGAGAGCGGGAGGGCCGGAGGGAGACCCAGTACTTC.

This clonotype has a count of ten or more. The chain is built from TRBV5-4 and TRBJ2-1, with 7 bases aligning to TRBD2. Germline CDR1 and CDR2: SGHNT and YYREEE (reference sequence). V was pared by 6 bases and J by 0 bases, with 9 bases of the junction left unmatched. The CDR3 runs 16 residues. Here the CDR3 DNA reads TGTGCCAGCACCGCGGGGTGGACTAGCTCCTACAATGAGCAGTTCTTC. Translation: CASTAGWTSSYNEQFF.

Turning to this clonotype: A read error may explain this, as a much larger clone is one base away. The chain recombines TRBV2 with TRBJ2-2; 8 bases align to TRBD2. Germline-derived CDR1 and CDR2 are SNHLY and FYNNEI. The CDR3 is 16 residues long. This CDR3 is CASRPRGGEFAGELLF. CDR3 DNA sequence: TGTGCCAGCAGGCCCCGGGGGGGCGAATTCGCCGGGGAGCTGCTTTTT.

There are many counts of this clonotype. The junction and the germline gene differ at one end; a read error may be behind it. The V and J genes are TRBV7-7 and TRBJ2-2; perhaps D is TRBD1 or TRBD2 (5 bases each). CDR1 and CDR2 from the germline V gene are SSHAT and FNYEAQ (reference sequence). The CDR3 runs 17 residues. Here the CDR3 DNA reads TGTGCTAGCAGCTTTGGCTACGGGACGGAGAACACCGGGGAGCTGTTTTTT. It translates to CASSFGYGTENTGELFF.

This clonotype was detected ten times or more. V and J are TRBV5-1 and TRBJ2-3, with TRBD2 matching over 13 bases. This CDR3 region has 16 residues. The germline V gene has CDR1 SGHRS and CDR2 YFSETQ. V lost 4 bases and J lost 5; bases outside the gene matches: 7. CDR3 coding DNA: TGCGCCAGCAGCCATCGACTAGCGGGAGGAGGAGATACGCAGTATTTT. Residues: CASSHRLAGGGDTQYF.

There are many counts of this clonotype. The V call is TRBV20-1, the J call TRBJ1-2; D remains ambiguous. This CDR3 has 13 amino acids. V gave up 4 bases and J gave up 5 bases, with 14 bases separating them. Germline-derived CDR1 and CDR2 are DFQATT and SNEGSKA (reference sequence). CDR3 in DNA: TGCAGTGCTAACTCGGGGAGGTCTTATGGCTACACCTTC. Its protein is CSANSGRSYGYTF.

This clonotype has a count of ten or more. The V and J genes are TRBV11-2 and TRBJ2-5; perhaps D is TRBD1 or TRBD2 (5 bases each). The CDR3 contains 15 residues. Looked up from germline, CDR1 is SGHAT and CDR2 is FQNNGV. Trimming took 3 bases from V and 7 from J, leaving 18 bases between them. This chain's CDR3 is CASSLAGTLDGTQYF. The CDR3 DNA is TGTGCCAGCAGCTTGGCCGGGACCCTCGATGGGACCCAGTACTTC.

At least ten counts were recorded for this clonotype. In nucleotides, the CDR3 is TGTGCCATCAGTGAGCCTGATAGCGGGAGACCAACGGGGGAGCTGTTTTTT. This gives the protein CAISEPDSGRPTGELFF. The chain joins TRBV10-3 to TRBJ2-2; 9 nucleotides align to TRBD2. The CDR3 loop spans 17 amino acids. In germline, CDR1 is ENHRY, CDR2 SYGVKD. J gave up 8 bases and V 2 bases, and 12 bases lay outside the gene matches.

This clonotype was counted ten times or more. V and J are TRBV6-2 or TRBV6-3 and TRBJ2-5; TRBD2 aligns across 8 bases. V gave up 4 bases and J gave up 2 bases; unmatched junction bases: 12. The CDR3 runs to 17 residues. Germline assignment: CDR1 MNHEY and CDR2 SVGEGT. Written as DNA, the CDR3 is TGTGCCAGCAGTTCCCGTTTAGCGGGATCGAGGCAAGAGACCCAGTACTTC. Its protein product is CASSSRLAGSRQETQYF.

This clonotype has ten or more counts. This chain joins TRBV20-1 and TRBJ2-5, with TRBD2 identical over 8 bases. V lost 1 base to trimming and J lost 5 bases; unmatched junction nucleotides: 6. The CDR3 has 14 amino acids. CDR1 DFQATT and CDR2 SNEGSKA come from the germline V gene (reference sequence). The CDR3 loop is CSARAAGAHETQYF. In DNA form, the CDR3 reads TGCAGTGCTAGAGCAGCGGGAGCTCACGAGACCCAGTACTTC.

V gene TRBV4-2 combines with J gene TRBJ2-7, with a tentative D call TRBD1 (6 bases). Germline CDR1 is LGHNA and CDR2 is YNFKEQ. Trimming stripped 4 bases from V and 2 bases from J, with 27 bases between. The CDR3 is made up of 19 amino acids. In nucleotides, the CDR3 is TGTGCCAGCAGCCTTAAGGGGTCGAGACAGGCGGACCGGGCCTACGAGCAGTACTTC. Translation: CASSLKGSRQADRAYEQYF.

This clonotype was seen repeatedly, ten times or more. J is TRBJ2-7 and V is TRBV29-1; D gene unclear. The CDR3 is made up of 13 amino acids. The V and J ends lost 7 bases and 2 bases respectively, with 15 bases between them. Germline values: CDR1 SQVTM, CDR2 ANQGSEA. CDR3 nucleotides: TGCAGCGCTGCCGGTCCTAACCCCTACGAGCAGTACTTC. It is translated as CSAAGPNPYEQYF.

The V and J genes are TRBV20-1 and TRBJ2-2, with TRBD2 as a possible D gene (7 bases). The CDR3 consists of 16 residues. The germline V gene has CDR1 DFQATT and CDR2 SNEGSKA (reference sequence). Deletions cut 3 bases from V and 5 bases from J, with 19 bases between. The CDR3 is CSASAQGGGWTGELFF. CDR3 DNA: TGCAGTGCTAGTGCTCAGGGAGGGGGTTGGACCGGGGAGCTGTTTTTT.

This clonotype was counted many times. This chain links TRBV14 with TRBJ2-7; TRBD1 is a possible D gene (5 bases). Germline CDR1 reads SGHDN; CDR2 reads FVKESK. The CDR3 has 14 amino acids. V lost 1 base, J lost 2 bases, and 9 bases lay in between. The CDR3 protein is CASSQGAGPYEQYF. The CDR3 DNA is TGTGCCAGCAGCCAAGGGGCAGGGCCCTACGAGCAGTACTTC.

This clonotype was found many times. The chain carries TRBV6-5 and TRBJ1-2; weak D call: TRBD1 (5 bases). The germline V gene has CDR1 MNHEY and CDR2 SVGAGI. The CDR3 contains 13 residues. V dropped 10 bases and J dropped 4 bases, with 16 bases sitting between them. The CDR3 is CATGYGGPYGYTF. The CDR3 region has the DNA TGTGCCACCGGTTATGGGGGTCCCTATGGCTACACCTTC.

This clonotype was counted at least ten times. The chain couples TRBV7-9 to TRBJ1-4; D unclear. Germline V lookup: CDR1 SEHNR, CDR2 FQNEAQ (reference sequence). The germline V and J ends were trimmed by 5 bases and 0 bases, with 10 bases remaining between them. This CDR3 region has 15 residues. The CDR3 DNA reads as TGTGCCAGCAGCCCGACCGCTGCAACTAATGAAAAACTGTTTTTT. It codes for CASSPTAATNEKLFF.

This clonotype was detected many times. The chain combines TRBV11-3 with TRBJ2-3; 12 bases align to TRBD2. With V trimmed by 4 bases and J by 9 bases, 5 bases remained unmatched. The CDR3 length is 14 residues. CDR1 is SGHNT and CDR2 is YENEEA in the germline V gene. The CDR3, as DNA: TGTGCCAGCAGCTCGCTAGCGGGAGGGAGCACGCAGTATTTT. Translated: CASSSLAGGSTQYF.